A selection of T cell receptor beta chains follows, all from one sample in a study of beta chain features in type 1 diabetes. Here immunoSEQ multiplex PCR was the method, and the copy in TCRdb shows in-frame clones only, minus some. The sample carries about 200,000 clones, under 13% recorded once. Sequencing used central memory CD4+ T cells from blood. The receptor set was obtained from a young man in good health. Both conserved end residues are part of each CDR3. Fields, in order: V gene, J gene, D gene, clone size, CDR3 DNA, CDR3 protein. D genes are given only for firm matches. Expanded clones are given a class, and other clones once, few, many or no size at all.

TRBV18	TRBJ2-1	-	few	TGTGCCAGCTCACGGTACAGCTCTGATCCGAACCTCCCCTACAATGAGCAGTTCTTC	CASSRYSSDPNLPYNEQFF
TRBV6-5	TRBJ2-7	TRBD1	few	TGTGCCAGCAGCTCCCCGGGACAGGGGAAATACGAGCAGTACTTC	CASSSPGQGKYEQYF
TRBV5-1	TRBJ1-2	-	-	TGCGCCAGCAGTCAAGGTCACTATGGCTACACCTTC	CASSQGHYGYTF
TRBV11-1	TRBJ2-3	TRBD2	few	TGTGCCAGCAGCTTCGAGGGAGGGTATACAGATACGCAGTATTTT	CASSFEGGYTDTQYF
TRBV30	TRBJ2-5	TRBD1	-	TGTGCCTGGAGACAGGGGGCCGGGCAGTACTTC	CAWRQGAGQYF
TRBV30	TRBJ2-1	-	-	TGTGCCTGGAGCCGGGGTGGGAACTACAATGAGCAGTTCTTC	CAWSRGGNYNEQFF
TRBV13	TRBJ2-1	TRBD2	many	TGTGCCAGCAGCAGGCGGGAGATACAGGACAATGAGCAGTTCTTC	CASSRREIQDNEQFF
TRBV12-5	TRBJ2-6	-	-	TGTGCTAGTGGTCCCCCCCGAGGGGTCGGGGCCAACGTCCTGACTTTC	CASGPPRGVGANVLTF
TRBV19	TRBJ2-7	-	-	TGTGCCAGTAGTATAACAGGGACCTACGAGCAGTACTTC	CASSITGTYEQYF
TRBV29-1	TRBJ2-1	TRBD2	many	TGCAGCGTTGAATCGACTAGCGGGAGTAGTGAGCAGTTCTTC	CSVESTSGSSEQFF
TRBV7-3	TRBJ2-3	-	once	TGTGCCAGCAGCTTACAGGCGAGCACAGATACGCAGTATTTT	CASSLQASTDTQYF
TRBV28	TRBJ2-3	-	-	TGTGCCAGCAGTGCCCCTACTAGTCTTGCAGATACGCAGTATTTT	CASSAPTSLADTQYF
TRBV7-2	TRBJ2-1	TRBD2	once	TGTGCCAGCAGCGCGACTAGCGGGAGCTACAATGAGCAGTTCTTC	CASSATSGSYNEQFF
TRBV7-9	TRBJ2-1	TRBD2	-	TGTGCCAGCAGCTTACAAGCGGGAGGGTACAATGAGCAGTTCTTC	CASSLQAGGYNEQFF
TRBV6-5	TRBJ2-7	TRBD2	-	TGTGCCAGCAGAAGTAGCGGGAGCGCCTCCTACGAGCAGTACTTC	CASRSSGSASYEQYF
TRBV19	TRBJ1-2	-	many	TGTGCCAGTAGTAGGACGCCGGAATATGGCTACACCTTC	CASSRTPEYGYTF
TRBV7-9	TRBJ2-7	TRBD1	few	TGTGCCAGCAGCGCCCCGGGACAGACCTACGAGCAGTACTTC	CASSAPGQTYEQYF